Following are 26 T cell receptor beta chains from one sample sequenced in a study of tumor and adjacent non-tumor tissue in lung cancer. A modified ARM-PCR protocol with three rounds of nested PCR amplified TCRbeta. Each CDR3 protein is one row after TCRdb ran MiXCR on the multiplex PCR reads. The sample holds some 80,000 distinct CDR3 sequences, approximately 80% seen once. The template was RNA from unsorted bulk tissue. This non-tumor lung sample came from over 3 cm beyond the tumor edge. The sequenced sample consisted of distant non-tumor lung tissue. These receptor sequences come from a man aged 60 to 75 with non-small cell lung cancer.

Comments on this clonotype: Mismatch with germline at one junction end may stem from a read error. The chain combines TRBV5-1 with TRBJ1-4; D unclear. The CDR3 covers 15 residues. The germline V gene encodes CDR1 SGHRS and CDR2 YFSETQ. As DNA, the CDR3 is TGCACCAGCAGCTTGCCGGCCGTGGGCAATGAAAAACTGTTTTTT. Amino acid sequence: CTSSLPAVGNEKLFF.

Comment on this clonotype: The DNA is left out, because the CDR3 cannot be placed on it with certainty; the CDR3 is given as TCRdb lists it. The chain uses TRBV12-3 or TRBV12-4 and TRBJ1-5; the table's D call TRBD1 went unverified against the DNA. The CDR3 has 16 amino acids, counting both end residues. The CDR3 protein is CVSNPFGTGSNQPMHF.

This clonotype was recorded once. The V and J genes are TRBV12-3 or TRBV12-4 and TRBJ2-5; tentatively, D is TRBD2 (7 bases). The V gene lost 8 bases and the J gene lost 7 bases, with 20 bases spanning the gap. CDR3 length equals 14 residues. CDR3 region: CASDQGGASGTQYF. DNA of the CDR3: TGTGCCAGCGACCAAGGGGGGGCTAGTGGGACCCAGTACTTC.

Note on this clonotype: At one end, the junction sequence differs from germline, possibly due to a read error. The chain uses TRBV6-2 or TRBV6-3 and TRBJ2-7; D is unclear. Per germline, CDR1 MNHEY and CDR2 SVGEGT. The CDR3 covers 14 residues. The CDR3 spells CASSSLLASYEQHF. The DNA for the CDR3 is TGTGCCAGCAGTTCCCTACTGGCGTCATACGAGCAGCACTTC.

On this clonotype itself: The junction and the germline gene differ at one end; a read error may be behind it. The rearrangement uses TRBV6-2 or TRBV6-3 and TRBJ1-1; no definite D call. In germline, CDR1 is MNHEY, CDR2 SVGEGT. This CDR3 is built from 14 residues. DNA for the CDR3: TGTGCCAGCAGTAACCCCTACGGTAACACTGAAGCTTGCTTT. Its translation: CASSNPYGNTEACF.

To note about this clonotype: The junction differs from germline at one of its ends, possibly a read error. The chain uses TRBV5-8 and TRBJ1-6; 8 bases match TRBD1. CDR3 length: 15 amino acids. CDR1 and CDR2 from the germline V gene are SGHTS and YDEGEE. CDR3 sequence (DNA): TGTGCCAGCAGCTGGAAGACAGGGGTGAATTCAACCCTCCACTTT. It encodes CASSWKTGVNSTLHF.

Of note for this clonotype: One end of the junction varies from germline; a read error may be responsible. This rearrangement joins TRBV11-1 to TRBJ2-1; TRBD1 might be the D (5 bases). The CDR3 runs 15 residues. In germline, CDR1 is SGHAT, CDR2 FQDESV (reference sequence). CDR3 nucleotides: TGTGCCAGCATCTTAGACGCAGGGATTTACAATGAGCAGTTCTTC. This encodes CASILDAGIYNEQFF.

This clonotype was counted a few times. Being one base from a much bigger clone, this may be a read error. The gene calls are TRBV11-2 and TRBJ2-1; perhaps TRBD2 as D (6 bases). The CDR3 consists of 13 residues. CDR1 is SGHAT, CDR2 FQNNGV, per germline. V lost 7 bases and J lost 4, with 11 bases in between. CDR3 residues: CASILSGYNEQFF. The DNA for the CDR3 is TGTGCCAGCATCCTTAGCGGATACAATGAGCAGTTCTTC. The variable domain in full, with the rest retrieved from reference TRBV11-2 and TRBJ2-1, is EAGVAQSPRYKIIEKRQSVAFWCNPISGHATLYWYQQILGQGPKLLIQFQNNGVVDDSQLPKDRFSAERLKGVDSTLKIQPAKLEDSAVYLCASILSGYNEQFFGPGTRLTVL.

A word on this clonotype: This could be a read error, since a much larger clone is one nucleotide away. The rearrangement uses TRBV20-1 and TRBJ1-2; the D is unclear. Germline CDR1 reads DFQATT; CDR2 reads SNEGSKA (reference sequence). The V and J ends lost 7 bases and 8 bases respectively, with 17 bases between them. The CDR3 loop spans 12 amino acids. CDR3 loop: CSVGLRREGYTF. The CDR3 DNA reads TGCAGTGTTGGCCTGCGCCGGGAGGGCTACACCTTC.

A note on this clonotype: The junction and the germline gene differ at one end; a read error may be behind it. V and J are TRBV5-6 and TRBJ1-1; D is possibly TRBD1 (5 bases). The germline CDR1 and CDR2 sequences are SGHDT and YYEEEE. The CDR3 has 13 amino acids. CDR3 amino acids: CASNLHQGSEAFF. In nucleotides, the CDR3 is TGCGCCAGCAACTTGCATCAGGGCAGTGAAGCTTTCTTT.

The CDR3 sequence is CASISMGLKFYNEQFF. In nucleotides, the CDR3 is TGTGCCAGCATCTCTATGGGACTCAAGTTCTACAATGAGCAGTTCTTC. V gene TRBV11-1 combines with J gene TRBJ2-1, with a possible D match to TRBD2 (6 bases). The V end was cut by 7 bases, the J end by 3 bases, with 19 bases between. The CDR3 spans 16 residues. Germline V CDR1 and CDR2: SGHAT, FQDESV (reference sequence).

The chain links TRBV20-1 to TRBJ2-7, with TRBD2 identical over 7 bases. CDR1 is DFQATT and CDR2 is SNEGSKA in the germline V gene (reference sequence). The CDR3 is 14 residues long. The V and J ends lost 5 bases and 10 bases, in that order; junction bases with no gene match: 17. The CDR3 loop reads CSACSPIGRYEQYF. In DNA form, the CDR3 reads TGCAGTGCTTGCTCCCCCATCGGGAGGTATGAACAGTACTTC.

With regard to this clonotype: The conserved final phenylalanine or tryptophan is absent from the CDR3, which likely points to a read error. This chain links TRBV30 with TRBJ2-7, with TRBD1 identical over 9 bases. V was clipped by 1 base and J by 6 bases; unmatched bases: 7. Germline CDR1 is GTSNPN and CDR2 is SVGIG (reference sequence). CDR3 size: 14 residues. The DNA for the CDR3 is TGTGCCTGGAGTGCCGGGACAGGGCAACGCGAGCAGTACTAC. Amino acid sequence: CAWSAGTGQREQYY.

The chain carries TRBV11-2 and TRBJ2-7; no definite D call. Looked up from germline, CDR1 is SGHAT and CDR2 is FQNNGV. This CDR3 has 16 residues. V was shortened by 0 bases and J by 11 bases, with 23 bases between the two germline ends. As DNA, the CDR3 is TGTGCCAGCAGCTTAGAGGTAGTGACGTCCCCGAGGCAGGAGTACTTC. It is translated as CASSLEVVTSPRQEYF.

A note on this clonotype: Its ends do not fully match the called genes, so a read error is possible. The V gene is TRBV12-3 or TRBV12-4, the J gene TRBJ2-7; D is unresolved. This CDR3 region has 17 residues. The CDR3, as DNA: TGTGCCGGCAGTTCCCTAATGGCTGTTTACAACTCCTACGAGCAGTACTTC. As protein: CAGSSLMAVYNSYEQYF.

Regarding this clonotype: Because the CDR3 is missing its conserved closing phenylalanine or tryptophan, this is likely a read error. The genes are TRBV5-1 and TRBJ2-5; no firm D call. The CDR3 covers 13 residues. Per the germline V gene, CDR1 is SGHRS and CDR2 is YFSETQ. Trimming removed 1 base from V and 11 bases from J, with 15 bases in between. Written as DNA, the CDR3 is TGCGCCAGCAGCTTGAGACAACCGGTAGGTCAGTACATC. This gives the protein CASSLRQPVGQYI.

On this clonotype itself: Germline and junction disagree at one end, which may indicate a read error. The V call is TRBV5-5, the J call TRBJ2-5; possible D gene TRBD2, 6 bases. CDR3 size: 14 residues. Per the germline V gene, CDR1 is SGHKS and CDR2 is YYEKEE (reference sequence). Here the CDR3 reads CASSLEWGVETQNF. The CDR3 DNA sequence: TGTGCCAGCAGCTTGGAATGGGGGGTAGAGACCCAGAACTTC.

As to this clonotype: Just one base apart from a much larger clone, this may be a read error. A read error is likely, as this CDR3 ends without the conserved phenylalanine or tryptophan. This chain connects TRBV5-5 to TRBJ1-2, with 10 bases fitting TRBD1. CDR1 and CDR2 from the germline V gene are SGHKS and YYEKEE (reference sequence). Trimming took 6 bases from V and 5 from J; bases not matched to a gene: 7. CDR3 length: 14 residues. The CDR3 reads CASTPGQGPYGYTL. CDR3 nucleotide sequence: TGTGCCAGCACCCCGGGACAGGGGCCATATGGCTACACCTTA.

This chain connects TRBV20-1 to TRBJ1-2, with D possibly matching TRBD1 (5 bases). V lost 6 bases and J lost 7, with 21 bases in between. Germline CDR1 and CDR2: DFQATT and SNEGSKA (reference sequence). CDR3 length: 14 residues. CDR3 in DNA: TGCAGTGCCAGGAGAGAGGGAAGGGGTTCTGGCTACACCTTC. It encodes CSARREGRGSGYTF.

This clonotype has more than one count but fewer than ten. This may arise from a read error, as a much more abundant clone is one base away. The J gene is TRBJ2-2, the V gene TRBV5-1; TRBD2 matches 8 bases. Germline V gene sequence: CDR1 SGHRS, CDR2 YFSETQ. The CDR3 has 14 residues. This CDR3 is CTSSSGANTGELFF. CDR3 sequence (DNA): TGCACCAGCAGTAGCGGGGCGAACACCGGGGAGCTGTTTTTT.

Remarks on this clonotype: The junction shows a germline mismatch at one end, possibly a read error. This chain joins TRBV20-1 and TRBJ2-6; the D call may be TRBD1 or TRBD2 (5 bases each). Germline lookup yields CDR1 DFQATT and CDR2 SNEGSKA (reference sequence). This CDR3 is 15 amino acids long. The CDR3 loop is CSARVGVAGANVLTF. CDR3 DNA: TGCAGTGCTAGAGTAGGGGTGGCCGGGGCCAACGTCCTGACATTC.

About this clonotype: At one end, the junction sequence differs from germline, possibly due to a read error. The genes are TRBV20-1 and TRBJ2-7, with 8 bases matching TRBD1. Germline lookup yields CDR1 DFQATT and CDR2 SNEGSKA (reference sequence). The CDR3 totals 13 residues. CDR3 region: CSAKTGEPYKQYF. The CDR3 DNA sequence: TGCAGTGCTAAGACAGGGGAACCCTACAAGCAGTACTTC.

Details on this clonotype: Since the CDR3 does not end with the conserved phenylalanine or tryptophan, this likely comes from a read error. The chain carries TRBV4-3 and TRBJ2-1; D is tentatively TRBD1 or TRBD2 (5 bases each). Germline V CDR1 and CDR2: LGHNA, YSLEER. CDR3 length equals 14 residues. The CDR3 loop is CARSQDQGRDEQFL. In DNA form, the CDR3 reads TGCGCCAGAAGCCAAGATCAGGGACGGGATGAGCAGTTCTTA.

Comments on this clonotype: A much bigger clone sits one base away, suggesting this may be a read error. The CDR3 carries no conserved terminal phenylalanine or tryptophan, so it likely arises from a read error. CDR3 DNA sequence: TGTGCCAGCACCAAAGGGGGATCGTATCAGCCCCAGCATTCT. This codes for CASTKGGSYQPQHS. This chain uses TRBV6-2 or TRBV6-3 with TRBJ1-5, with a tentative D call TRBD1 (6 bases). The CDR3 length is 14 residues. With 7 bases removed from V and 5 bases from J, the gap between germline ends came to 15 bases. Germline lookup yields CDR1 MNHEY and CDR2 SVGEGT.

On this clonotype itself: At one end the junction does not follow the germline gene, possibly because of a read error. This sequence joins TRBV11-2 and TRBJ1-2, with TRBD1 matching over 8 bases. The germline V gene encodes CDR1 SGHAT and CDR2 FQNNGV. The length of the CDR3 is 17 residues. CDR3 sequence reads: CASSPAAGQDFNYDYTF. CDR3 in DNA: TGTGCCAGCAGCCCCGCGGCGGGACAGGACTTCAACTATGACTACACCTTC.

V usage is TRBV6-6 and J usage is TRBJ2-7, with 15 bases fitting TRBD2. Germline V gene sequence: CDR1 MNHNY, CDR2 SVGAGI (reference sequence). The CDR3 covers 18 residues. The V and J ends lost 2 bases and 3 bases, in that order; junction bases with no gene match: 8. The CDR3 DNA sequence: TGTGCCAGCAGTTACCCATTGGGACTAGCGGGGGGCTACTACGAGCAGTACTTC. The encoded protein is CASSYPLGLAGGYYEQYF.